This T cell receptor (beta chain) emerged from a study of cytomegalovirus exposure and HLA in healthy donors (dated by TCRdb to the late 2010s). The study in broad terms: An earlier analysis of under 600 of the donors reported about 250 Gb of sequence data and around 120 million unique TCR beta sequences from 150 million to 200 million T cells. Among the approximately 430 genotyped donors, around 81% belonged to the genetic ancestry cluster associated with self-reported Caucasian donors. A later genetic analysis used genome-wide SNP genotypes for about three fifths of the roughly 700 donors, treating that subset as a discovery cohort. The number of donors typed differed by locus, with about 629-640 for A, B, C, DRB1 and DQB1, more than 500 for DQA1, under 610 for DPA1, and about 450 for DPB1. An earlier analysis of several hundred of the donors applied high-throughput TCR beta sequencing to assess whether each TCR beta V gene segment acted as functional or pseudogenic. About 320 gigabases of sequencing data and approximately 85 million unique TCR sequences were included in an early release covering around 650 HLA-typed donors. All discovery cohort repertoires had been generated on a single sequencing platform. Rather than using new phenotypic data, the later analysis identified candidate immune exposures from TCR beta sequences and from how often those sequences occurred across donors. A handful of DR-DQ haplotypes were handled as single units for association and clustering because linkage in the cohort was strong. Donor age, sex, ethnicity and CMV serostatus were compiled alongside the repertoire data. Among about 370 genotyped donors of the cohort, an average of around 240,000 unique TCR beta nucleotide sequences was sequenced per donor, of which about 18% were non-productive. A later analysis re-examined previously published TCR beta repertoires from roughly 720 donors and added high-resolution HLA genotyping to investigate patterns of TCR occurrence. HLA typing included class I and class II loci at four-digit resolution. The study used immunosequencing to profile the T cell repertoires of approximately 650 subjects and linked those repertoires to cytomegalovirus serostatus. Along with the roughly 700-subject first cohort, a separate validation cohort of over a hundred different subjects was used. The study was designed to test whether signatures of past pathogen exposure could be identified by cataloging public T cell receptors. To predict cytomegalovirus infection status, the study combined high-throughput TCR immunosequencing, statistical association of individual TCRs with disease status, and machine learning.

Study-wide findings and limitations: Across donors, most TCR sequences were observed very rarely, whereas some public TCRs were present in many individuals. In an earlier analysis of about 600 of the donors, most TCR beta V segments appeared in productive rearrangements about 87% or about 30% of the time, broadly matching IMGT annotations. A further reported finding was that TCR beta sequences accurately predicted the HLA-A and HLA-B alleles for most subjects in the first cohort. In a later analysis, most CMV-associated TCR beta chains were found to appear HLA-restricted, with HLA associations seemingly driven largely by CMV exposure. A later analysis associated about 17,000 TCR beta sequences with specific HLA alleles at a false discovery rate of 0.05. Roughly uniform sequencing depth across donors was assumed in presence/absence analyses, although this assumption may not hold. Correlated functional status among segregating V segments might reflect linkage disequilibrium, but an unknown experimental factor could not be ruled out. Compared with equally common non-associated chains, HLA-associated TCR beta chains in a later analysis were more clonally expanded and had lower generation probabilities. Some IMGT-functional V segments, including TRBV6-2 and TRBV6-3, could not be distinguished by the 87-base-pair reads and were therefore excluded. When HLA alleles, especially DR and DQ, strongly co-occurred, TCR associations were difficult to assign to individual alleles. For the cohort, immune exposure information was limited to CMV serostatus. A cluster of highly shared sequence variants was judged likely to represent a technical artifact of the sequencing pipeline. According to a later analysis, parvovirus B19, influenza, CMV and Epstein-Barr virus appeared linked to several top co-occurrence clusters. A few of the identified cytomegalovirus-associated TCR beta chains were confirmed in vitro to be specific for cytomegalovirus antigens. Cytomegalovirus status was reported to be diagnosed by the classifier with high specificity and sensitivity in both the original and validation cohorts. The cohort was sequenced for TCR beta chains only, and without alpha or paired-chain data the features that could be detected were limited. A later genetic analysis reported fewer N-insertions in productive TCRs among donors in an Asian-associated ancestry cluster than the roughly 650-donor mean. A later analysis found that TCR association rates varied across HLA loci, with DRB1 alleles showing the most associated TCRs and HLA-C alleles the fewest. An association between a missense DCLRE1C variant and V-gene and J-gene trimming of TCR beta chains was found in a later genetic analysis and replicated in an independent cohort. The study gave a list of 150 to 200 TCR beta chains associated with cytomegalovirus. Because HLA typing was unavailable for some donors at each locus, only the typed subset was used in association tests. The earlier analysis of approximately 540 of the donors excluded approximately 17 rarely observed V segments, including chromosome 9 orphons, because counts were too low. The authors suggested that the approach could potentially be generalized to other disease states and immunological phenotypes.

Concerning this clone itself: The antigen this receptor binds is unknown. No base qualities exist here, and no much larger clone lies one base off it.

The cohort comprised more than 550 healthy bone marrow donors. All cohort members were sampled while nominally healthy, although unrecorded immune exposures were likely present. The donor was CMV seropositive and belonged to the group of about 290 seropositive cohort members. Every donor gave a peripheral blood sample, and the peripheral blood mononuclear cells from that sample were used for TCR beta sequencing. The Qiagen DNeasy Blood Extraction Kit was used to extract genomic DNA from the blood cell samples. Library construction relied on the immunoSEQ multiplex PCR assay. For the multiplex PCR, a mixture combining 60 forward primers for TCR Vbeta segments and 13 reverse primers for TCR Jbeta segments was used. Amplification of the CDR3 region of rearranged TCR beta genes was performed with a multiplex PCR assay on genomic DNA. The Illumina HiSeq System was used to sequence the amplified TCR beta libraries as 87-base-pair reads. The study's processing was this. Across the roughly 640 repertoires, a later analysis counted about 81 million unique TCR beta chains, approximately 10 million of which were shared by at least two donors. To remove PCR and sequencing errors, raw reads were error-corrected and collapsed into unique sequences using a nearest-neighbor algorithm that merged closely related sequences. V, D and J gene segments were assigned by aligning CDR3 sequences to IMGT reference sequences. For a sequence to be retained, at least a six-nucleotide match to both a V gene segment and a J gene segment was required. A rearrangement counted as productive if the CDR3 had no stop codons and remained in frame with V and J, and every other rearrangement counted as non-productive. CDR3 was defined by IMGT convention, running from the second conserved V-encoded cysteine to the conserved J-encoded phenylalanine. In an earlier analysis of roughly 610 of the donors, sequences lacking an unambiguous match to a single V gene segment were excluded. In an earlier analysis of approximately 590 of the donors, a V segment was called functional when productive rearrangements were above 56.7%, and segregating when the standard deviation between donors exceeded 5%. A statistical classification framework was developed to diagnose cytomegalovirus status using the catalog of TCR beta chain sequences. A later analysis assigned V and J genes by comparing TCR nucleotide sequences with IMGT/GENE-DB human TR gene sequences. Using the TCRdist pipeline, a later analysis assigned CDR3 sequences along with most-parsimonious VDJ recombination scenarios. In a later analysis, each TCR beta chain was defined by its CDR3 amino acid sequence together with its V-gene family, and reads lacking a unique V-gene family were excluded. In a later analysis, 500 to 700 highly shared, low-generation-probability nucleotide sequences were removed to address suspected cross-contamination and a sequencing artifact. In a later analysis, a clonal expansion index was calculated for each public chain from normalized within-repertoire ranks of inferred template counts. Generation probabilities in a later analysis came from a VDJ recombination model fitted to out-of-frame rearrangements, and those results were checked against IGoR. Hypergeometric tests were used in a later analysis to score TCR-TCR, TCR-HLA and TCR-CMV co-occurrence, with a repertoire-size bias correction applied to the TCR pairs. To estimate false discovery rates, a later analysis permuted the HLA or CMV assignments 20 times. In a later analysis, co-occurring TCRs were grouped using DBSCAN, and TCRdist sequence similarity was added for clustering within HLA-allele-positive subsets. Repertoires with fewer than 30,000 or more than 120,000 public chains, plus five repertoires with anomalous nucleotide sharing, were excluded from co-occurrence clustering. TCRdb holds this immuneACCESS table with in-frame rearrangements only. Some clones are missing; in checked studies, unresolved V genes explain under half, and the rest has no known cause. For V, J and clone size, that table is used; D and trimming come from the DNA. The sample table shows 150,000 to 200,000 clones, and about 81% are seen once. Together, the top ten hold just over 2% of the sample.

From its cysteine to its phenylalanine, the CDR3 spans 15 amino acids. The only DNA kept is the CDR3, 45 bases in frame from the first base. V is shortened by 0 bases, J by 5 bases, and the region joining them spans 12 bases. CDR1 and CDR2, looked up from the germline V gene, are SGDLS and YYNGEE. The sequenced sample was PBMCs. The receptor chain draws on TRBV9 and TRBJ2-1; matching of 5 bases hints at TRBD2 as the D gene. This receptor was taken from a woman aged 18-29 years in good health and CMV-seropositive. The CDR3 corresponds to CASSVGASLHNEQFF. The DNA sequence reads TGTGCCAGCAGCGTAGGTGCTAGCCTTCACAATGAGCAGTTCTTC.